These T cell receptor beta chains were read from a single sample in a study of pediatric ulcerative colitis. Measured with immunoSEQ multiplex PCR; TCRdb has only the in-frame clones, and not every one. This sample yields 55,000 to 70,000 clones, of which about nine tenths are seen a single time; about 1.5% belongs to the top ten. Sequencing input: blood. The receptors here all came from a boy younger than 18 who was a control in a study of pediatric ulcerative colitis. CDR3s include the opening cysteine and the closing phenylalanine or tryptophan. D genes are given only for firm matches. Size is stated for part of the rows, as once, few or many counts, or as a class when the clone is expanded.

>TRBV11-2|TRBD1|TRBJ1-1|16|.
TGTGCCAGCAGCTTAGAACTCCGGGACAGGGACACTGAAGCTTTCTTT
CASSLELRDRDTEAFF
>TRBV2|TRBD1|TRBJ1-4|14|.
TGTGCCAGCAGTGAGGGGACAGGGGATGAAAAACTGTTTTTT
CASSEGTGDEKLFF
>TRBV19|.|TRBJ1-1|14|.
TGTGCCAGTAGTGTTACAGGGACCGGCACTGAAGCTTTCTTT
CASSVTGTGTEAFF
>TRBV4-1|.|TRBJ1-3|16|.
TGCGCCAGCAGCAACATGGACCGAAGCTCTGGAAACACCATATATTTT
CASSNMDRSSGNTIYF
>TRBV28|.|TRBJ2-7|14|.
TGTGCCAGCAGTTTACCCGACAGCCTCTACGAGCAGTACTTC
CASSLPDSLYEQYF
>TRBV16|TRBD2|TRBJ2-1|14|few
TGTGCCACCAAGGGAGCGGGAGAATGGAATGAGCAGTTCTTC
CATKGAGEWNEQFF
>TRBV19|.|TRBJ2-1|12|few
TGTGCCAGTAGTATAAAGGTCGGTGAGCAGTTCTTC
CASSIKVGEQFF
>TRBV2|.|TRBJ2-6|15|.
TGTGCCAGCAGTCAGATATCCTCTGGGGCCAACGTCCTGACTTTC
CASSQISSGANVLTF
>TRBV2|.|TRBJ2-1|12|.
TGTGCCAGCAGTCAGCCCCTTTCCGAGCAGTTCTTC
CASSQPLSEQFF
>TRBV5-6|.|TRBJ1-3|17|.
TGTGCCAGCAGCACGGTCTCCGGGGGGTATCTTGGAAACACCATATATTTT
CASSTVSGGYLGNTIYF
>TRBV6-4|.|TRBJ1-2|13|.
TGTGCCAGCAGTGACTCGAATTCGGGGGGCTACACCTTC
CASSDSNSGGYTF
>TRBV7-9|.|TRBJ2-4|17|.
TGTGCCAGCAGCTTAGCGCTCGACACACTAGCCAAAAACATTCAGTACTTC
CASSLALDTLAKNIQYF
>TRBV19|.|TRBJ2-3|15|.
TGTGCCAGTAGTATTTCGGGTTTCAGCACAGATACGCAGTATTTT
CASSISGFSTDTQYF
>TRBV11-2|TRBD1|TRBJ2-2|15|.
TGTGCCAGCAGCGGGGACAGTCCGAACACCGGGGAGCTGTTTTTT
CASSGDSPNTGELFF
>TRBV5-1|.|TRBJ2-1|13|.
TGCGCCAGCAGCTTGGGGCAGTACAATGAGCAGTTCTTC
CASSLGQYNEQFF
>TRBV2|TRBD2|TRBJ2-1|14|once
TGTGCCAGCAGGCGGGGGGGGATCTACAATGAGCAGTTCTTC
CASRRGGIYNEQFF
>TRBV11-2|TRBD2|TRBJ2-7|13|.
TGTGCCTCAGCCGGGACTAGCAGCTACGAGCAGTACTTC
CASAGTSSYEQYF
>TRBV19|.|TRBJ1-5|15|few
TGTGCCAGTACGCCGGCGGCAGAGACTAGGCAGCCCCAGCATTTT
CASTPAAETRQPQHF
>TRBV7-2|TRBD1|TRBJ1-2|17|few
TGTGCCAGCAGCCCATTCTCCGGAAGGACAGGGGGCCACGGCTACACCTTC
CASSPFSGRTGGHGYTF
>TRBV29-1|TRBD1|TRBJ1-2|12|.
TGCAGCGTTGTCCAGGGGGGCTATGGCTACACCTTC
CSVVQGGYGYTF
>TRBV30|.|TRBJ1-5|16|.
TGTGCCTGGAGTGTAGCGGGCTTGGATAGCAATCAGCCCCAGCATTTT
CAWSVAGLDSNQPQHF
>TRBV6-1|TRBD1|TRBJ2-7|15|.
TGTGCCAGCAGTGTGCGGGCAGGGGGACCCTACGAGCAGTACTTC
CASSVRAGGPYEQYF
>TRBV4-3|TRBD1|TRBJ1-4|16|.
TGCGCCAGCAGCCAAGATCTGGGACAGGGGCGTGAAAAACTGTTTTTT
CASSQDLGQGREKLFF
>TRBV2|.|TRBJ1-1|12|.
TGTGCCAGCATCGGGCTGAACACTGAAGCTTTCTTT
CASIGLNTEAFF
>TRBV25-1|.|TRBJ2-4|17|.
TGTGCCAGCAGTGAATTTGTGGCATTAGAGGGGGTTGACATTCAGTACTTC
CASSEFVALEGVDIQYF
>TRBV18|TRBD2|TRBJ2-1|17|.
TGTGCCAGCTCACCGCTGGCGGGGGGAGGCTCCTACAATGAGCAGTTCTTC
CASSPLAGGGSYNEQFF
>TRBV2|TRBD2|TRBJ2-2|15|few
TGTGCCAGCAGTGTCGGACTAGCGAACACCGGGGAGCTGTTTTTT
CASSVGLANTGELFF
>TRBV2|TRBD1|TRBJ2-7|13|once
TGTGCCAGGGAGGGACAGGGATCCTACGAGCAGTACTTC
CAREGQGSYEQYF
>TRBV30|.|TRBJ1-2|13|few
TGTGCCTGGAGTGTGGAAGCTAACTATGGCTACACCTTC
CAWSVEANYGYTF
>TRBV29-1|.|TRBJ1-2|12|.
TGCAGCGCATTGACTGGGAACTATGGCTACACCTTC
CSALTGNYGYTF
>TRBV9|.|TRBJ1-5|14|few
TGTGCCAGCAGCGTAGGCAGGGAAAATCAGCCCCAGCATTTT
CASSVGRENQPQHF
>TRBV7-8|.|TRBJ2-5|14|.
TGTGCCAGCAGCCCGTACAGTACCCAAGAGACCCAGTACTTC
CASSPYSTQETQYF
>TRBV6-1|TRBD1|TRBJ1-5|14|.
TGTGCCAGCAGCGCGGGACAGGGGAATCAGCCCCAGCATTTT
CASSAGQGNQPQHF
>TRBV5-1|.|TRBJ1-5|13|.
TGCGCCAGCAGCTTGGTCGGACCGGAGCCCCAGCATTTT
CASSLVGPEPQHF
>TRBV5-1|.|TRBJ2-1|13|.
TGCGCCAGCTGCGAGAGGCCTCGAAATGAGCAGTTCTTC
CASCERPRNEQFF
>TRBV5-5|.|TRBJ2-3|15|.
TGTGCCAGCAGCTTGGGGCGGGGCCAGGGAGATACGCAGTATTTT
CASSLGRGQGDTQYF
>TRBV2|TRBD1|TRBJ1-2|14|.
TGTGCCAGCAGCGTTGGACAGGGGGTTGGTGGCTACACCTTC
CASSVGQGVGGYTF
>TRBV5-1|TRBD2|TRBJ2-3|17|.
TGCGCCAGCAGCCCAACAATACTAGCGGGACTGGCAGATACGCAGTATTTT
CASSPTILAGLADTQYF
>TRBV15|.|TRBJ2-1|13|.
TGTGCCACCAGCAGAGATAGGCGGGATGAGCAGTTCTTC
CATSRDRRDEQFF
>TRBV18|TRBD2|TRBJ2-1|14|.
TGTGCCAGCTCTCCGGGACTAGCGCTCCATGAGCAGTTCTTC
CASSPGLALHEQFF
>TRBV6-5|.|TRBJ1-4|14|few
TGTGCCAGCAGTTACTCGTTCCGAAATGAAAAACTGTTTTTT
CASSYSFRNEKLFF
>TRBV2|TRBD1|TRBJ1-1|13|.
TGTGCCAGCAGTTACAGGGGGCGCACTGAAGCTTTCTTT
CASSYRGRTEAFF
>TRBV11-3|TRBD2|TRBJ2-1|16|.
TGTGCCAGCAGCTCCAAGGGACTAGCGGGAAACAATGAGCAGTTCTTC
CASSSKGLAGNNEQFF
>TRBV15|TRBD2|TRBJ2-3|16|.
TGTGCCACCAGCACAACGACTAGCGAAAGCACAGATACGCAGTATTTT
CATSTTTSESTDTQYF
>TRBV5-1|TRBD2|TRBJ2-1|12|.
TGCGCCAGCAGCATAGCGGGAGCTGAGCAGTTCTTC
CASSIAGAEQFF
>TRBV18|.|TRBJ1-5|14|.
TGTGCCAGCTCACCCAGGGGAGACAATCAGCCCCAGCATTTT
CASSPRGDNQPQHF